The 27 T cell receptor beta chains listed next were all sequenced from one sample in a study of blood T cell repertoires in COVID-19. The table came from immunoSEQ multiplex PCR; TCRdb's copy has only in-frame clones and leaves some out. This sample has a few hundred thousand clones, with over 75% found just once. Sequencing was performed on PBMCs or T cells enriched from blood (not recorded which). All receptors come from a woman in her 30s who had recovered from COVID-19.

The J gene is TRBJ1-2, the V gene TRBV5-1; TRBD1 aligns across 8 bases. The V gene end was trimmed by 4 bases and the J gene end by 7 bases; junction bases not matched to a gene: 6. The germline CDR1 and CDR2 sequences are SGHRS and YFSETQ. This CDR3 contains 13 residues. The CDR3 is CASSADRVGGYTF. The CDR3 nucleotides read TGCGCCAGCAGCGCGGACAGGGTCGGTGGCTACACCTTC.

The CDR3, as DNA: TGTGCCAGCAGCCGAGACAGCTCTGGAAACACCATATATTTT. Its translation: CASSRDSSGNTIYF. This sequence joins TRBV3-1 (or the pseudogene TRBV3-2) and TRBJ1-3; tentative D call: TRBD1 (5 bases). Trimming took off 4 bases at V and 0 bases at J, with 7 bases between the two ends. The CDR3 covers 14 residues. Per germline, CDR1 LGHDT and CDR2 YNNKEL (reference sequence).

The chain has TRBV7-2 and TRBJ1-1, with D possibly being TRBD1 (5 bases). CDR1 SGHTA and CDR2 FQGNSA come from the germline V gene. Trimming pared 3 bases from V and 10 bases from J, leaving 15 bases between. The CDR3 extends over 13 amino acids. CDR3 bases: TGTGCCAGCAGCTTGGGGGGGGAGGTACGAGCTTTCTTT. Encoded protein: CASSLGGEVRAFF.

The genes are TRBV7-2 and TRBJ2-7; a possible D gene is TRBD1 (6 bases). The length of the CDR3 is 14 residues. The V gene lost 5 bases and the J gene lost 3 bases, with 14 bases spanning the gap. Germline CDR1 and CDR2: SGHTA and FQGNSA. The CDR3 reads CASSAGQKIYEQYF. CDR3 sequence (DNA): TGTGCCAGCAGCGCCGGACAGAAAATCTACGAGCAGTACTTC.

V usage is TRBV6-5 and J usage is TRBJ2-1; 11 bases fit TRBD2. The CDR3 contains 15 residues. After removal of 4 bases from V and 2 bases from J, the junction contained 1 base not matched to a gene. The germline gives CDR1 MNHEY, CDR2 SVGAGI. The CDR3 DNA reads as TGTGCCAGCAGTTCTAGCGGGGGGACCTACAATGAGCAGTTCTTC. Translated: CASSSSGGTYNEQFF.

About this clone: Distinct nucleotide sequences in the sample also encode this CDR3. The CDR3: CASSYGLQGRETQYF. The CDR3 DNA is TGTGCCAGCAGTTACGGGCTGCAGGGGCGGGAGACCCAGTACTTC. The chain joins TRBV11-2 to TRBJ2-5, with D possibly TRBD1 on 6 matching bases. CDR3 size: 15 residues. V was clipped by 6 bases and J by 5 bases, with 19 bases between them. Germline V CDR1 and CDR2: SGHAT, FQNNGV.

This clone has more than one count but fewer than ten. The V gene is TRBV9, the J gene TRBJ1-4, with TRBD1 matching 8 bases. J was trimmed by 7 bases and V by 4 bases; bases with no gene match: 6. In germline, CDR1 is SGDLS, CDR2 YYNGEE. The CDR3 consists of 14 residues. This CDR3 reads CASSPRTGIEKLFF. The CDR3 DNA reads TGTGCCAGCAGCCCACGGACAGGGATTGAAAAACTGTTTTTT.

The chain carries TRBV15 and TRBJ2-1, with 10 bases that match TRBD2. Germline CDR1 and CDR2: LNHNV and YYDKDF (reference sequence). The CDR3 runs 16 residues. V lost 1 base, J lost 13 bases, and 13 bases stayed unmatched. This CDR3 is CATSRGNSGRIKGQFF. The CDR3 DNA sequence: TGTGCCACCAGCAGAGGTAATAGCGGGAGGATTAAGGGTCAGTTCTTC.

The chain recombines TRBV7-6 with TRBJ2-5; weak D call: TRBD2 (7 bases). CDR1 and CDR2 (germline): SGHVS, FNYEAQ. V was clipped by 1 base and J by 4 bases, with 10 bases between them. The CDR3 loop spans 14 amino acids. CDR3 loop: CASSLGGGGETQYF. The CDR3 coding sequence is TGTGCCAGCAGCTTAGGAGGGGGGGGAGAGACCCAGTACTTC.

The rearrangement joins TRBV7-2 to TRBJ1-1; D gene ambiguous. In germline, CDR1 is SGHTA, CDR2 FQGNSA. V gave up 1 base and J gave up 0 bases, with 6 bases separating them. The CDR3 spans 14 residues. CDR3 sequence (DNA): TGTGCCAGCAGCTTAGGAGGGATGAACACTGAAGCTTTCTTT. Protein: CASSLGGMNTEAFF.

The genes are TRBV5-1 and TRBJ2-2, with D uncertain. Trimming left V 0 bases short and J 1 base short, with 10 bases between. Per germline, CDR1 SGHRS and CDR2 YFSETQ. CDR3 length: 16 residues. The CDR3 loop is CASSLGSRLNTGELFF. The CDR3 coding sequence is TGCGCCAGCAGCTTGGGTTCCCGACTGAACACCGGGGAGCTGTTTTTT.

The J gene is TRBJ1-5, the V gene TRBV14; 8 bases line up with TRBD1. There are 14 residues in the CDR3. Germline V gives CDR1 SGHDN, CDR2 FVKESK. V gave up 4 bases and J gave up 6 bases; unmatched junction bases: 5. CDR3: CASSRTGFGQPQHF. The CDR3 DNA follows: TGTGCCAGCAGCCGGACAGGGTTTGGTCAGCCCCAGCATTTT.

DNA for the CDR3: TGTGCCAGCAGTTTAGCAGGCAGCTCAAACATTCAGTACTTC. Its protein is CASSLAGSSNIQYF. The chain employs TRBV28 and TRBJ2-4; D unclear. Trimming cost V 2 bases and J 6 bases, with 11 bases left between them. The CDR3 is made up of 14 amino acids. Looked up from germline, CDR1 is MDHEN and CDR2 is SYDVKM.

V is TRBV7-3 and J is TRBJ2-1; TRBD2 agrees at 8 bases. The germline V gene encodes CDR1 SGHTA and CDR2 FQGTGA. The J segment lost 5 bases and the V segment lost 2 bases, leaving 8 bases of the junction unmatched. The CDR3 totals 16 residues. The CDR3 bases are TGTGCCAGCAGCTTATATGGGCTAGCGGGCAACAATGAGCAGTTCTTC. Translating gives CASSLYGLAGNNEQFF.

There are a few counts of this clone. The chain links TRBV7-8 to TRBJ2-1, with D possibly TRBD1 on 6 matching bases. The CDR3 extends over 15 amino acids. Germline loops: CDR1 SGHVS, CDR2 FQNEAQ. The V gene lost 6 bases and the J gene lost 0 bases, with 12 bases spanning the gap. The CDR3 sequence: CASSRQGNSYNEQFF. Written as DNA, the CDR3 is TGTGCCAGCAGTAGGCAGGGGAACTCCTACAATGAGCAGTTCTTC.

This clone was counted a single time. The chain employs TRBV14 and TRBJ2-7, with TRBD1 matching over 11 bases. Looked up from germline, CDR1 is SGHDN and CDR2 is FVKESK. V was clipped by 0 bases and J by 1 base; unmatched bases: 11. The CDR3 is 19 residues long. The CDR3 loop reads CASSQDRRTGGNSSYEQYF. Here the CDR3 DNA reads TGTGCCAGCAGCCAAGATCGAAGGACAGGGGGCAACAGTTCCTACGAGCAGTACTTC.

The rearrangement joins TRBV5-4 to TRBJ2-7; D gene uncertain. The CDR3 runs to 15 residues. Trimming removed 0 bases from V and 1 base from J, with 11 bases in between. Germline V lookup: CDR1 SGHNT, CDR2 YYREEE (reference sequence). CDR3 amino acids: CASSLGGLGSYEQYF. The CDR3 DNA reads TGTGCCAGCAGCTTGGGTGGCCTAGGTTCCTACGAGCAGTACTTC.

The V gene is TRBV12-5, the J gene TRBJ2-2; 8 nucleotides agree with TRBD1. The CDR3 length is 20 residues. Unmatched junction bases numbered 13, after V lost 1 base and J lost 0 bases. Germline-derived CDR1 and CDR2 are LGHNT and FRNRAP. The CDR3 protein is CASGLDPGDRMLANTGELFF. In DNA, the CDR3 is TGTGCTAGTGGTTTGGACCCCGGGGACAGGATGCTCGCGAACACCGGGGAGCTGTTTTTT. Full variable domain (missing parts from reference TRBV12-5 and TRBJ2-2): DARVTQTPRHKVTEMGQEVTMRCQPILGHNTVFWYRQTMMQGLELLAYFRNRAPLDDSGMPKDRFSAEMPDATLATLKIQPSEPRDSAVYFCASGLDPGDRMLANTGELFFGEGSRLTVL.

V and J are TRBV7-8 and TRBJ2-1, with 7 positions matching TRBD2. Germline CDR1 and CDR2: SGHVS and FQNEAQ. The CDR3 spans 15 residues. J was trimmed by 2 bases and V by 5 bases; bases with no gene match: 6. Here the CDR3 DNA reads TGTGCCAGCAGCCCATCGGGACTAACCTACAATGAGCAGTTCTTC. This sequence encodes CASSPSGLTYNEQFF.

Only a few counts were recorded for this clone. V is TRBV25-1 and J is TRBJ2-1; D is uncertain. Per germline, CDR1 MGHDK and CDR2 SYGVNS. The CDR3 spans 15 residues. V lost 2 bases to trimming and J lost 3 bases, with 11 bases between them. The DNA for the CDR3 is TGTGCCAGCAGTGAACTAGGTTTGGACTACAATGAGCAGTTCTTC. It encodes CASSELGLDYNEQFF. The full variable domain, its missing parts supplied by reference TRBV25-1 and TRBJ2-1, is EADIYQTPRYLVIGTGKKITLECSQTMGHDKMYWYQQDPGMELHLIHYSYGVNSTEKGDLSSESTVSRIRTEHFPLTLESARPSHTSQYLCASSELGLDYNEQFFGPGTRLTVL.

The V and J genes are TRBV7-3 and TRBJ2-1; D gene unclear. V dropped 5 bases and J dropped 5 bases, with 10 bases sitting between them. CDR1 and CDR2 (germline): SGHTA, FQGTGA. The CDR3 is made up of 13 amino acids. Here the CDR3 reads CASSQERNNEQFF. In nucleotides, the CDR3 is TGTGCCAGCAGCCAAGAGAGGAACAATGAGCAGTTCTTC.

V is TRBV5-4 and J is TRBJ2-3; no reliable D call. The CDR3 length is 13 residues. Germline CDR1 is SGHNT and CDR2 is YYREEE (reference sequence). V was clipped by 4 bases and J by 5 bases, with 11 bases between them. The CDR3, as DNA: TGTGCCAGCAGCGCATGGTCGGGAGATACGCAGTATTTT. It translates to CASSAWSGDTQYF.

The chain has TRBV4-2 and TRBJ2-7; D may be TRBD2 (5 bases). The CDR3 has 15 residues. Germline lookup yields CDR1 LGHNA and CDR2 YNFKEQ. V was pared by 0 bases and J by 3 bases, with 12 bases between. The CDR3 bases are TGTGCCAGCAGCCAAGAACGAGGAGGAATCTACGAGCAGTACTTC. Translated: CASSQERGGIYEQYF.

This chain connects TRBV11-2 to TRBJ2-7, with 10 nucleotides matching TRBD2. Trimming took 3 bases from V and 0 from J; bases not matched to a gene: 2. CDR1 and CDR2 (germline): SGHAT, FQNNGV. This CDR3 spans 15 amino acids. The DNA for the CDR3 is TGTGCCAGCAGCTTGGCTAGCGGGAGCTCCTACGAGCAGTACTTC. Translating it yields CASSLASGSSYEQYF.

The chain joins TRBV12-3 or TRBV12-4 to TRBJ2-3; TRBD2 agrees at 7 bases. The CDR3 loop spans 11 amino acids. The V segment lost 4 bases and the J segment 9 bases; nucleotides outside the gene matches: 1. The CDR3, as DNA: TGTGCCAGCAGTTGGGGGGGGACGCAGTATTTT. As protein: CASSWGGTQYF.

In DNA, the CDR3 is TGTGCCAGCAGTTTCCCCGGGACAGCTAACACCGGGGAGCTGTTTTTT. Protein: CASSFPGTANTGELFF. The J gene is TRBJ2-2, the V gene TRBV28; 7 nucleotides align to TRBD1. V gave up 3 bases and J gave up 2 bases; unmatched junction bases: 6. CDR3 length: 16 amino acids. CDR1 MDHEN and CDR2 SYDVKM come from the germline V gene.

V usage is TRBV10-2 and J usage is TRBJ2-7; D is possibly TRBD1 (5 bases). The germline V gene encodes CDR1 WSHSY and CDR2 SAAADI. Trimming removed 3 bases at V and 4 bases at J, with 13 bases between. The CDR3 loop spans 14 amino acids. CDR3: CASSEPQGPYEQYF. The CDR3 bases are TGCGCCAGCAGTGAACCCCAGGGTCCGTACGAGCAGTACTTC.